This is a list of T cell receptor beta chains from one sample in a study of neurological immune-mediated disorders. MiXCR was run by TCRdb on the 5' RACE reads, yielding one entry per CDR3 protein. Altogether 25,000 to 30,000 distinct CDR3 sequences are present, about 6.9% being singletons, with the ten largest covering around 8.5%. Source material: PBMCs. The receptors shown here come from a woman aged 45-59 years in good health. Each CDR3 is given with its conserved first and last residue. The D gene is left open where the match is weak. Clone sizes are given selectively: once, few, many, or a class where the clone is expanded.

.,.,TRBV6-2/TRBV6-3,TRBJ2-7,13,TGTGCCAGCAGTTACGAAAAGGGGTACGAGCAGTACTTC,CASSYEKGYEQYF
.,many,TRBV12-3/TRBV12-4,TRBJ2-7,15,TGTGCCAGCAGTTTGTGGGGGACGGCATCCTACGAGCAGTACTTC,CASSLWGTASYEQYF
TRBD2,many,TRBV20-1,TRBJ2-7,14,TGCAGTGCTAGAATAGCGGGAGTTTCTAGCGAGCAGTACTTC,CSARIAGVSSEQYF
.,many,TRBV7-3,TRBJ2-6,19,TGTGCCAGCAGCTTAACGCCGCGGAGCGGGTCCTCTGGGGCCAACGTCCTGACTTTC,CASSLTPRSGSSGANVLTF
.,many,TRBV5-1,TRBJ2-7,12,TGCGCCAGCAGTCCTACAGGGAACGAGCAGTACTTC,CASSPTGNEQYF
.,many,TRBV27,TRBJ2-1,12,TGTGCCAGCAGTTTATTCGGTAATGAGCAGTTCTTC,CASSLFGNEQFF
.,many,TRBV12-3/TRBV12-4,TRBJ1-6,13,TGTGCCAGCAGGGGTTCCGGTGATTCACCCCTCCACTTT,CASRGSGDSPLHF
.,many,TRBV15,TRBJ2-7,16,TGTGCCACCAGCAGGGTTTTGAGTGAGCGGCGGAGGGAGCAGTACTTC,CATSRVLSERRREQYF
TRBD2,many,TRBV20-1,TRBJ2-1,15,TGCAGTGCTAGAGATCCTGGCGGGAGGGCCCGGGAGCAGTTCTTC,CSARDPGGRAREQFF
.,many,TRBV6-2/TRBV6-3,TRBJ2-2,13,TGTGCCAGCAGTCCCACTAGCCGAGGGGAGCTGTTTTTT,CASSPTSRGELFF
.,medium-sized,TRBV20-1,TRBJ1-2,17,TGCAGTGCTAGGGAAATCAGGGGCGGAATTTCTAACTATGGCTACACCTTC,CSAREIRGGISNYGYTF
.,many,TRBV20-1,TRBJ2-3,15,TGCAGTGCTAGAGATTTTGGGGGGCGTGCAGATACGCAGTATTTT,CSARDFGGRADTQYF
TRBD1,many,TRBV28,TRBJ2-7,16,TGTGCCAGCAGCTCCCCGGGACAGGGGGCTGGTTACGAGCAGTACTTC,CASSSPGQGAGYEQYF
.,many,TRBV12-3/TRBV12-4,TRBJ1-1,11,TGTGCCAGCAGGGGACCCTCGGGGGCTTTCTTT,CASRGPSGAFF
TRBD1,many,TRBV29-1,TRBJ1-4,15,TGCAGCGTTGATGTTATGGGACAGGGTAGCGAAAAACTGTTTTTT,CSVDVMGQGSEKLFF
.,many,TRBV6-1,TRBJ2-2,14,TGTGCCAGCGGCAGGGATCCCCACACCGGGGAGCTGTTTTTT,CASGRDPHTGELFF
.,.,TRBV5-1,TRBJ1-5,13,TGCGCCAGCAGCTTGGGACCACGGGAGCCCCAGCATTTT,CASSLGPREPQHF
.,many,TRBV7-2,TRBJ2-1,11,TGTGCCAGCAGCACCACTCCAGAGCAGTTCTTC,CASSTTPEQFF
.,many,TRBV5-1,TRBJ2-1,14,TGCGCCAGCAGCTCCGGGACCACGGCCAATGAGCAGTTCTTC,CASSSGTTANEQFF
TRBD1,many,TRBV18,TRBJ2-4,15,TGTGCCAGCTCACCCAGGGACAGGGTCCAGAACATTCAGTACTTC,CASSPRDRVQNIQYF
.,many,TRBV29-1,TRBJ1-2,12,TGCAGCGCGGGTCAGGGGAACTATGGCTACACCTTC,CSAGQGNYGYTF
.,many,TRBV20-1,TRBJ1-2,14,TGCAGTGCTAGAGATCATGGAGTACCCTATGGCTACACCTTC,CSARDHGVPYGYTF
TRBD2,many,TRBV20-1,TRBJ2-1,21,TGCAGTCCAACAACCCCCGGAGAGAGGACTAGCGGCCCTAGCTCCTACAATGAGCAGTTCTTC,CSPTTPGERTSGPSSYNEQFF
.,many,TRBV28,TRBJ2-1,17,TGTGCCAGCATCTCTCGTACGGTCCGGCCCTCCTACAATGAGCAGTTCTTC,CASISRTVRPSYNEQFF
.,medium-sized,TRBV12-5,TRBJ2-7,15,TGTGCTAGTGGTTTGGGTACGACAGCGGCCGACGAGCAGTACTTC,CASGLGTTAADEQYF
.,many,TRBV5-1,TRBJ2-3,14,TGCGCCAGCAGCGGTCTCAGAAACACAGATACGCAGTATTTT,CASSGLRNTDTQYF
.,many,TRBV20-1,TRBJ2-7,13,TGCAGTGCTAGAGACACGAGCTCCTACGAGCAGTACTTC,CSARDTSSYEQYF
TRBD2,many,TRBV6-5,TRBJ2-5,17,TGTGCCAGCAGACCGGAATTGGGCGGGAGAAACCAAGAGACCCAGTACTTC,CASRPELGGRNQETQYF
TRBD2,many,TRBV10-2,TRBJ2-2,15,TGCGCCAGCAGTGGGGCGGGGGGGGACACCGGGGAGCTGTTTTTT,CASSGAGGDTGELFF
TRBD2,many,TRBV9,TRBJ2-2,14,TGTGCCAGCAGCGCGGACGGGGAGGGCGGGGAGCTGTTTTTT,CASSADGEGGELFF
.,many,TRBV20-1,TRBJ2-7,14,TGCAGTGCTAGAGATAGAGCCAGCGGCTACGAGCAGTACTTC,CSARDRASGYEQYF
TRBD1,many,TRBV12-3/TRBV12-4,TRBJ2-2,14,TGTGCCAGCAGACAGGGGGTGAACACCGGGGAGCTGTTTTTT,CASRQGVNTGELFF
TRBD2,.,TRBV20-1,TRBJ2-7,15,TGCAGTGCTCAGAAGGCGCTAGCGGGAAACGACGAGCAGTACTTC,CSAQKALAGNDEQYF
.,many,TRBV5-1,TRBJ2-7,16,TGCGCCAGCAGCTCCCGGTCGGGGGACAGAATCTACGAGCAGTACTTC,CASSSRSGDRIYEQYF
.,many,TRBV5-5,TRBJ1-1,14,TGTGCCAGCAGCTCCTTGTCTATGAACACTGAAGCTTTCTTT,CASSSLSMNTEAFF
TRBD1,many,TRBV5-1,TRBJ2-3,15,TGCGCCAGCAGCTTCCAGGGGGCAAGCACAGATACGCAGTATTTT,CASSFQGASTDTQYF
TRBD2,many,TRBV20-1,TRBJ2-7,15,TGCAGTGCTAGAAGGACTAGCGGGACCTCCTACGAGCAGTACTTC,CSARRTSGTSYEQYF
TRBD2,many,TRBV20-1,TRBJ2-7,14,TGCAGTGCTAGAAAAGCGGGGGTTACCTACGAGCAGTACTTC,CSARKAGVTYEQYF
.,many,TRBV4-1,TRBJ2-2,15,TGCGCCAGCAGCCAAGTGAACCGGATGACCGGGGAGCTGTTTTTT,CASSQVNRMTGELFF
.,many,TRBV5-1,TRBJ2-6,14,TGCGCCAGCAGCTTGGGCTCTGGGGCCAACGTCCTGACTTTC,CASSLGSGANVLTF
TRBD2,many,TRBV28,TRBJ2-7,14,TGTGCCAGCCGACCCGGGAGGGCATTCTCCGAGCAGTACTTC,CASRPGRAFSEQYF
.,many,TRBV2,TRBJ2-4,13,TGTGCCAGCAGTGAACACAGCTCCGGAGGTCTGTACTTC,CASSEHSSGGLYF
TRBD2,many,TRBV29-1,TRBJ2-5,13,TGCAGCGTTCCGACTAGCGGGGGAGAGACCCAGTACTTC,CSVPTSGGETQYF
.,many,TRBV20-1,TRBJ2-7,12,TGCAGTGCTAGAGGCCTAACCTACGAGCAGTACTTC,CSARGLTYEQYF
TRBD2,many,TRBV6-4,TRBJ2-3,17,TGTGCCAGCAGTGACACGCCTTTAGCGGGGGGCACAGATACGCAGTATTTT,CASSDTPLAGGTDTQYF
TRBD1,many,TRBV12-3/TRBV12-4,TRBJ1-6,14,TGTGCCAGCAGTTCCGGGACAGGGGTGATAACCCTCCACTTT,CASSSGTGVITLHF
.,many,TRBV6-6,TRBJ1-6,16,TGTGCCAGCAGATTACGACAGGCGCTCCAACAATCGCCCCTCCACTTT,CASRLRQALQQSPLHF
TRBD2,.,TRBV9,TRBJ2-1,15,TGTGCCAGCAGCGCCATAGCGGGACCCTACAATGAGCAGTTCTTC,CASSAIAGPYNEQFF
TRBD1,few,TRBV18,TRBJ1-6,14,TGTGCCAGCTCACCGGACAGGGGTATGTCACCCCTCCACTTT,CASSPDRGMSPLHF